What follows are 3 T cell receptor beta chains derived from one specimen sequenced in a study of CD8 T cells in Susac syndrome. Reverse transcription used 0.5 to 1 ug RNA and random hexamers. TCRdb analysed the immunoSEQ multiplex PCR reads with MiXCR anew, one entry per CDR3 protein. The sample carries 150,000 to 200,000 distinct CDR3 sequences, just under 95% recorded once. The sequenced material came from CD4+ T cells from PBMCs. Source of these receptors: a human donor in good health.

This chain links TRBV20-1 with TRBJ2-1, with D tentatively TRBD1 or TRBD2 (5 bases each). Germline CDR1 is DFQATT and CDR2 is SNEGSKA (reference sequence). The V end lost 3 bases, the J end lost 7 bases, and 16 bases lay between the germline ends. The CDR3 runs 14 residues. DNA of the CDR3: TGCAGTGCTAGTCCCGGGGCCCACGGGAATGAGCAGTTCTTC. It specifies CSASPGAHGNEQFF.

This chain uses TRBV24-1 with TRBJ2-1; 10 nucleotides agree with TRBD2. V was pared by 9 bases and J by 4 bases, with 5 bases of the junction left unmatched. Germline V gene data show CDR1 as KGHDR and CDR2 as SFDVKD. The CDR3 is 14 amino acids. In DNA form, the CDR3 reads TGTGCCACCGCCACTAGCGGGGCTTACAATGAGCAGTTCTTC. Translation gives CATATSGAYNEQFF.

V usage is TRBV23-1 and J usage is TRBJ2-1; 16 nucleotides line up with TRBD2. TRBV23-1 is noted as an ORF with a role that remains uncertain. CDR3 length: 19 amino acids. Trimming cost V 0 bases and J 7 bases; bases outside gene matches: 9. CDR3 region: CASSQSHGTSGGAQNEQFF. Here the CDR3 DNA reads TGCGCCAGCAGTCAATCACACGGGACTAGCGGGGGGGCCCAGAATGAGCAGTTCTTC.